These 26 T cell receptor beta chains originate from one sample sequenced in a study of blood T cell repertoires in COVID-19. Clones were read by immunoSEQ multiplex PCR, and TCRdb kept only the in-frame ones, dropping some. This table has some 190,000 clones, 70% to 85% appearing once. Sequencing was done on a sample of peripheral blood. These TCRs come from a woman of 80 years or more with COVID-19, enrolled during active disease.

The J gene is TRBJ1-1, the V gene TRBV18; 7 nucleotides agree with TRBD1. Germline trimming cut 4 bases from V and 7 bases from J; bases unmatched to any gene: 6. CDR1 KGHSH and CDR2 LQKENI come from the germline V gene. The CDR3 has 13 amino acids. CDR3 sequence reads: CASSLGQRNEAFF. Here the CDR3 DNA reads TGTGCCAGCTCACTGGGACAGAGAAATGAAGCTTTCTTT. The full variable domain, in which reference TRBV18 and TRBJ1-1 provide the parts outside the CDR3, is NAGVMQNPRHLVRRRGQEARLRCSPMKGHSHVYWYRQLPEEGLKFMVYLQKENIIDESGMPKERFSAEFPKEGPSILRIQQVVRGDSAAYFCASSLGQRNEAFFGQGTRLTVV.

The V and J genes are TRBV7-2 and TRBJ2-7; 8 bases match TRBD2. Trimming cost V 6 bases and J 10 bases; bases outside gene matches: 11. The CDR3 spans 13 residues. Germline loops: CDR1 SGHTA, CDR2 FQGNSA. CDR3 nucleotide sequence: TGTGCCAGCAGGCCTCCGGGACTAGTTGACCAGTACTTC. Its protein product is CASRPPGLVDQYF.

The chain recombines TRBV3-1 (or the pseudogene TRBV3-2) with TRBJ2-5, with D perhaps matching TRBD2 (6 bases). CDR3 length: 16 amino acids. The V gene lost 4 bases and the J gene lost 1 base, with 16 bases spanning the gap. Germline V CDR1 and CDR2: LGHDT, YNNKEL (reference sequence). CDR3 region: CASSLSGRSLQETQYF. DNA of the CDR3: TGTGCCAGCAGCCTCTCGGGGAGGAGTCTCCAAGAGACCCAGTACTTC.

This clone was recorded only once. The chain joins TRBV7-2 to TRBJ1-5; 7 nucleotides agree with TRBD1. Losses at the gene ends were 5 bases for V and 4 bases for J; bases not matched to a gene: 2. The CDR3 is 13 residues long. Germline V CDR1 and CDR2: SGHTA, FQGNSA. CDR3: CASSRDRNQPQHF. The DNA of the CDR3 is TGTGCCAGCAGCCGGGACAGAAATCAGCCCCAGCATTTT.

This clone was seen more than once but under ten times. The chain joins TRBV2 to TRBJ1-5; D remains unclear. V shed 2 bases and J shed 2 bases, with 7 bases lying between them. The CDR3 contains 14 residues. Germline assignment: CDR1 SNHLY and CDR2 FYNNEI. CDR3 nucleotides: TGTGCCAGCAGTGAAAGCGCCCGCAATCAGCCCCAGCATTTT. Translating it yields CASSESARNQPQHF.

The chain couples TRBV9 to TRBJ2-5, with TRBD2 matching 12 bases. V gave up 0 bases and J gave up 4 bases; unmatched junction bases: 4. Germline CDR1 SGDLS, CDR2 YYNGEE. CDR3 length equals 16 residues. CDR3 amino acids: CASSVAGLAGPETQYF. For the CDR3, the DNA is TGTGCCAGCAGCGTAGCGGGACTAGCGGGCCCAGAGACCCAGTACTTC.

V is TRBV5-1 and J is TRBJ1-1; 8 positions agree with TRBD1. CDR1 is SGHRS and CDR2 is YFSETQ in the germline V gene. The V segment lost 4 bases and the J segment 5 bases; nucleotides outside the gene matches: 7. There are 14 residues in the CDR3. The CDR3: CASSGQGVFTEAFF. Written as DNA, the CDR3 is TGCGCCAGCAGCGGACAGGGAGTGTTTACTGAAGCTTTCTTT.

The genes are TRBV18 and TRBJ1-2; tentative D call: TRBD1 (5 bases). Germline V gives CDR1 KGHSH, CDR2 LQKENI. CDR3 length: 16 residues. V dropped 3 bases and J dropped 4 bases, with 18 bases sitting between them. In DNA, the CDR3 is TGTGCCAGCTCACCGCTTGCCGACAGAGGTACCTATGGCTACACCTTC. It yields the protein CASSPLADRGTYGYTF. The full variable domain, rest sourced from reference TRBV18 and TRBJ1-2, is NAGVMQNPRHLVRRRGQEARLRCSPMKGHSHVYWYRQLPEEGLKFMVYLQKENIIDESGMPKERFSAEFPKEGPSILRIQQVVRGDSAAYFCASSPLADRGTYGYTFGSGTRLTVV.

This clone was observed a single time. The chain joins TRBV7-3 to TRBJ2-2; D might be TRBD1 (6 bases). Trimming shortened V by 1 base and J by 0 bases, and 9 bases separated the two germline ends. The V gene's germline CDR1 is SGHTA and CDR2 FQGTGA. This CDR3 spans 16 amino acids. The CDR3 sequence is CASSLMAGANTGELFF. In DNA, the CDR3 is TGTGCCAGCAGCTTAATGGCAGGGGCGAACACCGGGGAGCTGTTTTTT.

This chain uses TRBV5-6 with TRBJ2-7, with 9 bases aligning to TRBD1. V dropped 3 bases and J dropped 7; count of bases not matched to a gene: 8. CDR3 size: 14 residues. The germline V gene encodes CDR1 SGHDT and CDR2 YYEEEE. The CDR3 is CASSWGTGLREQYF. The CDR3 region has the DNA TGTGCCAGCAGCTGGGGGACAGGGTTACGTGAGCAGTACTTC.

The V and J genes are TRBV13 and TRBJ2-5, with 9 nucleotides matching TRBD2. This CDR3 is 18 amino acids long. CDR1 and CDR2 from the germline V gene are PRHDT and FYEKMQ (reference sequence). V lost 4 bases and J lost 4; bases outside the gene matches: 16. Written as DNA, the CDR3 is TGTGCCAGCAGCTCCCCCCACGCGGGGGGGAATGAAGGAGAGACCCAGTACTTC. It codes for CASSSPHAGGNEGETQYF.

This chain uses TRBV12-3 or TRBV12-4 with TRBJ2-3; a weak D match, TRBD2 (6 bases). The germline V and J ends were trimmed by 6 bases and 5 bases, with 12 bases remaining between them. The CDR3 sequence is 13 residues long. CDR3 in amino acids: CASRVLGGDTQYF. In nucleotides, the CDR3 is TGTGCCAGCAGAGTCCTCGGGGGAGATACGCAGTATTTT.

The genes are TRBV28 and TRBJ1-2; a weak D match, TRBD1 (6 bases). The germline CDR1 and CDR2 sequences are MDHEN and SYDVKM. Trimming took 6 bases from V and 4 from J, leaving 18 bases between them. The CDR3 is made up of 15 amino acids. The CDR3 loop reads CASSYPQGSGYGYTF. The CDR3 nucleotides are TGTGCCAGCAGCTATCCTCAGGGGTCGGGCTATGGCTACACCTTC.

The chain recombines TRBV6-6 with TRBJ1-2, with 7 bases fitting TRBD1. The germline V gene has CDR1 MNHNY and CDR2 SVGAGI (reference sequence). The CDR3 covers 12 residues. The trim removed 6 bases at V and 11 bases at J, leaving 9 bases unmatched. The CDR3 DNA sequence: TGTGCCAGCAGCCCGGACAGGCGGTGGTACACCTTC. Its translation: CASSPDRRWYTF.

The chain uses TRBV15 and TRBJ2-1, with D possibly matching TRBD1 (6 bases). The CDR3 has 14 residues. Germline values: CDR1 LNHNV, CDR2 YYDKDF (reference sequence). V lost 4 bases to trimming and J lost 5 bases, with 12 bases between them. The CDR3 sequence is CATSTNRDNNEQFF. Written as DNA, the CDR3 is TGTGCCACCAGCACGAACAGGGATAACAATGAGCAGTTCTTC. The variable domain in full, completed from reference TRBV15 and TRBJ2-1, reads DAMVIQNPRYQVTQFGKPVTLSCSQTLNHNVMYWYQQKSSQAPKLLFHYYDKDFNNEADTPDNFQSRRPNTSFCFLDIRSPGLGDTAMYLCATSTNRDNNEQFFGPGTRLTVL.

V gene TRBV7-9 combines with J gene TRBJ1-6, with TRBD1 as a possible D gene (6 bases). CDR1 is SEHNR, CDR2 FQNEAQ, per germline (reference sequence). The CDR3 runs to 16 residues. Trimming took 6 bases from V and 7 from J, leaving 19 bases between them. For the CDR3, the DNA is TGTGCCAGCAGTCTTAGGGCGACAGGCGGAAATTCACCCCTCCACTTT. This translates into CASSLRATGGNSPLHF. Drawing the rest from reference TRBV7-9 and TRBJ1-6, the complete variable domain is DTGVSQNPRHKITKRGQNVTFRCDPISEHNRLYWYRQTLGQGPEFLTYFQNEAQLEKSRLLSDRFSAERPKGSFSTLEIQRTEQGDSAMYLCASSLRATGGNSPLHFGNGTRLTVT.

The chain couples TRBV2 to TRBJ2-3; the match to TRBD1 covers 9 bases. CDR3 length: 15 residues. J was trimmed by 3 bases and V by 5 bases; bases with no gene match: 6. The V gene's germline CDR1 is SNHLY and CDR2 FYNNEI. CDR3 in DNA: TGTGCCAGCAGTTGGGGACAGGGTGGGACAGATACGCAGTATTTT. It is translated as CASSWGQGGTDTQYF.

The chain has TRBV14 and TRBJ2-7; a weak D match, TRBD1 (6 bases). The CDR3 is 12 amino acids. With 9 bases removed from V and 0 bases from J, the gap between germline ends came to 9 bases. CDR1 SGHDN and CDR2 FVKESK come from the germline V gene. The CDR3 loop is CASGQFSYEQYF. Written as DNA, the CDR3 is TGTGCCAGTGGACAGTTCTCCTACGAGCAGTACTTC.

The gene calls are TRBV5-1 and TRBJ2-7; the match to TRBD1 covers 8 bases. The length of the CDR3 is 14 residues. Germline loops: CDR1 SGHRS, CDR2 YFSETQ. The V gene end was trimmed by 4 bases and the J gene end by 6 bases; junction bases not matched to a gene: 9. The CDR3 sequence: CASSPDRVRGEQYF. The CDR3, as DNA: TGCGCCAGCAGCCCGGACAGGGTTAGGGGCGAGCAGTACTTC.

The V call is TRBV6-5, the J call TRBJ1-2, with a weak D call TRBD1 (5 bases). CDR3 length equals 15 residues. V gave up 2 bases and J gave up 6 bases, with 16 bases separating them. Germline values: CDR1 MNHEY, CDR2 SVGAGI. The CDR3 is CASSYAGGGEDGYTF. The CDR3 DNA sequence: TGTGCCAGCAGTTACGCGGGTGGGGGGGAAGATGGCTACACCTTC.

The gene calls are TRBV7-3 and TRBJ2-5, with 7 bases identical to TRBD2. V was clipped by 5 bases and J by 5 bases; unmatched bases: 5. The germline V gene encodes CDR1 SGHTA and CDR2 FQGTGA. The length of the CDR3 is 13 residues. CDR3 protein: CASSPGGRETQYF. The DNA for the CDR3 is TGTGCCAGCAGCCCCGGGGGGAGGGAGACCCAGTACTTC.

The chain combines TRBV6-5 with TRBJ1-4; possible D gene TRBD1, 5 bases. The CDR3 has 15 residues. Trimming stripped 6 bases from V and 0 bases from J, with 11 bases between. Germline V gives CDR1 MNHEY, CDR2 SVGAGI. Here the CDR3 DNA reads TGTGCCAGCAGAACCACGGGGGCAACTAATGAAAAACTGTTTTTT. The encoded protein is CASRTTGATNEKLFF.

This clone was counted a single time. The chain carries TRBV5-1 and TRBJ2-1; 10 bases line up with TRBD2. The junction had 9 bases not matched to a gene; V was cut back by 4 bases and J by 8 bases. Germline values: CDR1 SGHRS, CDR2 YFSETQ. This CDR3 region has 15 residues. Written as DNA, the CDR3 is TGCGCCAGCAGCCCTTCTAGCGGGGGCGGGTATGAGCAGTTCTTC. This translates into CASSPSSGGGYEQFF.

This clone was found a few times. This chain uses TRBV5-1 with TRBJ2-3; 9 nucleotides agree with TRBD2. Per germline, CDR1 SGHRS and CDR2 YFSETQ. Trimming took 5 bases from V and 4 from J; bases not matched to a gene: 8. The CDR3 sequence is 15 residues long. Here the CDR3 reads CASRDLAGSADTQYF. DNA for the CDR3: TGCGCCAGCAGGGATCTAGCGGGGAGCGCAGATACGCAGTATTTT.

The chain has TRBV28 and TRBJ1-5; no definite D call. CDR1 and CDR2 (germline): MDHEN, SYDVKM. CDR3 size: 13 residues. Trimming cost V 6 bases and J 0 bases, with 6 bases left between them. CDR3 bases: TGTGCCAGCAGGAGGAATAGCAATCAGCCCCAGCATTTT. Encoded protein: CASRRNSNQPQHF. Full variable domain (outside the CDR3, taken from reference TRBV28 and TRBJ1-5): DVKVTQSSRYLVKRTGEKVFLECVQDMDHENMFWYRQDPGLGLRLIYFSYDVKMKEKGDIPEGYSVSREKKERFSLILESASTNQTSMYLCASRRNSNQPQHFGDGTRLSIL.

This rearrangement joins TRBV29-1 to TRBJ2-3, with TRBD2 matching 7 bases. CDR3 length equals 12 residues. The V gene end was trimmed by 4 bases and the J gene end by 5 bases; junction bases not matched to a gene: 3. CDR1 is SQVTM and CDR2 is ANQGSEA in the germline V gene. The CDR3 protein is CSVASGEDTQYF. The DNA for the CDR3 is TGCAGCGTTGCTAGCGGAGAAGATACGCAGTATTTT.